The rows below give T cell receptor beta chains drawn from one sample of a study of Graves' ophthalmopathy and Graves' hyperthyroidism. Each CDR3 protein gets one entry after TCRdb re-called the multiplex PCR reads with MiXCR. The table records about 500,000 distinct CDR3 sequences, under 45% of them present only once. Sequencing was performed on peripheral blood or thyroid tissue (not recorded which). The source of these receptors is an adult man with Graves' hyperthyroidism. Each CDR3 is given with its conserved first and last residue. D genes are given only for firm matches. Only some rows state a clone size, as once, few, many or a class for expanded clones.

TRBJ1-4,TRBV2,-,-,CASSWRLGLTNEKLFF,TGTGCCAGCAGTTGGAGGCTTGGGTTAACTAATGAAAAACTGTTTTTT
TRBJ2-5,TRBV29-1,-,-,CSVEDSGVGTQYF,TGCAGCGTTGAAGATTCCGGGGTTGGGACCCAGTACTTC
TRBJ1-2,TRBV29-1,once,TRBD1,CSVVEQGGGGYTF,TGCAGCGTTGTAGAACAGGGGGGCGGTGGCTACACCTTC
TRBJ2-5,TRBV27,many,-,CASSLGKGQTQYF,TGTGCCAGCAGTTTGGGTAAAGGGCAGACCCAGTACTTC
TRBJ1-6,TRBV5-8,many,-,CASSAPNDLPSPLHF,TGTGCCAGCAGCGCGCCCAACGATCTGCCTTCACCCCTCCACTTT
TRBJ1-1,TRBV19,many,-,CASSLGARTEAFF,TGTGCCAGTAGTCTGGGGGCGCGAACTGAAGCTTTCTTT
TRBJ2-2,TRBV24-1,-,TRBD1,CATRGTGEGGGLFF,TGTGCCACCAGGGGGACAGGGGAAGGCGGGGGGCTGTTTTTT
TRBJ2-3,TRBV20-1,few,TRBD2,CSATGLVVGADTQYF,TGCAGTGCTACCGGACTAGTGGTAGGCGCAGATACGCAGTATTTT
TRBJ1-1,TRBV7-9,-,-,CASSFGGMNTEAFF,TGTGCCAGCAGTTTTGGAGGAATGAACACTGAAGCTTTCTTT
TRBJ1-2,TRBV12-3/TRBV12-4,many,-,CASSFSRRQHYGYTF,TGTGCCAGCAGTTTCAGCCGCAGGCAGCATTATGGCTACACCTTC
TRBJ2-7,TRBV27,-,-,CASRVSGASEQYF,TGTGCCAGCAGAGTCTCCGGGGCCAGCGAGCAGTACTTC
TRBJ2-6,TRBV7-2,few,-,CASSPGGPYSGANVLTF,TGTGCCAGCAGTCCCGGGGGGCCTTACTCTGGGGCCAACGTCCTGACTTTC
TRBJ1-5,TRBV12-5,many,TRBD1,CASGLVHDRETQPQHF,TGTGCTAGTGGTTTGGTACATGACAGGGAGACTCAGCCCCAGCATTTT
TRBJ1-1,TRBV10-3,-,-,CAIMGGTGSTEAFF,TGTGCCATCATGGGGGGGACGGGTAGCACTGAAGCTTTCTTT
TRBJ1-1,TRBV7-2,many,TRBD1,CASSPSRGGQTEAFF,TGTGCCAGCAGTCCAAGCAGGGGGGGGCAAACTGAAGCTTTCTTT
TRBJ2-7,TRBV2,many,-,CASSLERPYEQYF,TGTGCCAGCAGTTTGGAAAGGCCTTACGAGCAGTACTTC
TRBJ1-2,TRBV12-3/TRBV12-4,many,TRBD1,CASSPQGGGYTF,TGTGCCAGCAGTCCCCAGGGGGGTGGCTACACCTTC
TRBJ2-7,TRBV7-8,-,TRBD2,CASSLALAGEAEQYF,TGTGCCAGCAGCTTAGCGTTAGCGGGAGAGGCCGAGCAGTACTTC
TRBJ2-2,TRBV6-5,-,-,CASRWGTATGELFF,TGTGCCAGCAGGTGGGGCACGGCCACCGGGGAGCTGTTTTTT
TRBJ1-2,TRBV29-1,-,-,CSLTLGYGYTF,TGCAGCTTAACGCTCGGCTATGGCTACACCTTC
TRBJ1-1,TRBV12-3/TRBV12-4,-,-,CASSFGAGEAFF,TGTGCCAGCAGTTTCGGGGCGGGGGAGGCTTTCTTT
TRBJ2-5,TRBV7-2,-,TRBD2,CASSKTSMGTSGSRETQYF,TGTGCCAGCAGCAAAACAAGCATGGGGACTAGCGGGAGTCGAGAGACCCAGTACTTC
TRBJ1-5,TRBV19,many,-,CASSATGSSNQPQHF,TGTGCCAGTAGTGCAACAGGGTCGAGCAATCAGCCCCAGCATTTT
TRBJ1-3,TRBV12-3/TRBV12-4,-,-,CASSPWAGNTIYF,TGTGCCAGCAGCCCCTGGGCCGGAAACACCATATATTTT
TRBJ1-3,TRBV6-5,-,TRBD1,CASSSGQGTGNTIYF,TGTGCCAGCAGTTCGGGACAGGGAACTGGAAACACCATATATTTT